These T cell receptor beta chains were read from a single sample in a study of blood T cell repertoires in COVID-19. Sequencing was performed with immunoSEQ multiplex PCR; in TCRdb, only in-frame clones are kept and a portion is missing. The sample comprises some 220,000 clones, 85% of which are singletons, and 2.4% rests with the top ten. Specimen: peripheral blood. These receptor sequences come from a woman in her seventies with COVID-19, enrolled during active disease. CDR3s include the opening cysteine and the closing phenylalanine or tryptophan. D genes are given only for firm matches. Size is omitted from some rows. Given values are once, few, many or a class for expanded clones.

clone_size	d_call	j_call	v_call	cdr3_nt	cdr3_aa
-	TRBD2	TRBJ2-1	TRBV6-2/TRBV6-3	TGTGCCAGCAGTTTCGAAGCGGGAGTGGGCAATGAGCAGTTCTTC	CASSFEAGVGNEQFF
few	TRBD2	TRBJ2-5	TRBV4-1	TGCGCCAGCAGCCAAGCTCGACTAGCGGGGGGCCTTCCGGTAGGGACCCAGTACTTC	CASSQARLAGGLPVGTQYF
-	-	TRBJ1-2	TRBV15	TGTGCCACCAGCAGAGATTTAGGACACGATAACTATGGCTACACCTTC	CATSRDLGHDNYGYTF
-	TRBD1	TRBJ1-2	TRBV9	TGTGCCAGCAGCCTACGACAGGGAAGCGGGAACTATGGCTACACCTTC	CASSLRQGSGNYGYTF
-	TRBD1	TRBJ1-1	TRBV3-1/TRBV3-2	TGTGCCAGCAGCGCCCGGGACAGAGACACTGAAGCTTTCTTT	CASSARDRDTEAFF
-	-	TRBJ2-3	TRBV14	TGTGCCAGCAGCCAAGGAGGGACAGATACGCAGTATTTT	CASSQGGTDTQYF
-	-	TRBJ1-3	TRBV6-6	TGTGCCAGCAGTCCCCGCGGAGGGGATAACTCTGGAAACACCATATATTTT	CASSPRGGDNSGNTIYF
-	TRBD1	TRBJ2-5	TRBV4-3	TGCGCCAGCAGCCAGGATATTGGACAGGAAGGGCAAGAGACCCAGTACTTC	CASSQDIGQEGQETQYF
-	TRBD1	TRBJ2-2	TRBV7-2	TGTGCCAGCAGCCTGGACAGGAGGAACACCGGGGAGCTGTTTTTT	CASSLDRRNTGELFF
-	-	TRBJ1-3	TRBV2	TGTGCCAGCAGTGAAACGGAGGTCTCTGGAAACACCATATATTTT	CASSETEVSGNTIYF
-	TRBD1	TRBJ1-6	TRBV6-6	TGTGCCAGCAGTTACGGTGGGACAGGGCCTGATTCACCCCTCCACTTT	CASSYGGTGPDSPLHF
-	-	TRBJ2-1	TRBV27	TGTGCCAGCAGTCAGGGGTGGGAGCAGTTCTTC	CASSQGWEQFF
-	TRBD1	TRBJ2-2	TRBV27	TGTGCCAGCAGTTACCGTGGACAGGGGCCATCCACCGGGGAGCTGTTTTTT	CASSYRGQGPSTGELFF
-	TRBD2	TRBJ2-1	TRBV27	TGTGCCAGCAGTGCCTCTAGCGGGGTCTACAATGAGCAGTTCTTC	CASSASSGVYNEQFF
once	-	TRBJ2-5	TRBV21-1	TGTGCCAGCAGCAAAGGGGTGGGACTAGCGGACCAAGAGACCCAGTACTTC	CASSKGVGLADQETQYF
-	-	TRBJ1-5	TRBV7-2	TGTGCCAGCAGCTTCATTCGCGGCAATCAGCCCCAGCATTTT	CASSFIRGNQPQHF